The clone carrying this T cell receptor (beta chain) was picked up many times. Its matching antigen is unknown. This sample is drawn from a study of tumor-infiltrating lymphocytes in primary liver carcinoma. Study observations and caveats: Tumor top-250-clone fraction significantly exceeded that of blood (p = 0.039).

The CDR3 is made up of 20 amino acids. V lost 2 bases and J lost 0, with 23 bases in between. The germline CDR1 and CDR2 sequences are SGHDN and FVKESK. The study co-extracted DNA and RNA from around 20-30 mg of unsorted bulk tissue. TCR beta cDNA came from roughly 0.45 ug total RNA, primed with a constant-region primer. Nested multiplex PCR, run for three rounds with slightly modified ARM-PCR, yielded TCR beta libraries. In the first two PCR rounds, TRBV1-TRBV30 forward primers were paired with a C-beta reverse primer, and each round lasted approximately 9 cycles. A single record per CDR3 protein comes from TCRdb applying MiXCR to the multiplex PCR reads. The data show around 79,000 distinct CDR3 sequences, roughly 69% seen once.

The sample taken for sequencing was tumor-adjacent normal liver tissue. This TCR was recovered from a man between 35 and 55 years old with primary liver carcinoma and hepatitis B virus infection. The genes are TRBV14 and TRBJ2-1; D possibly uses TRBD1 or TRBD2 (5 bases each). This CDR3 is CASSQKLGVGVLSSYNEQFF. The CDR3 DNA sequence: TGTGCCAGCAGCCAAAAATTGGGAGTAGGGGTTCTAAGCTCCTACAATGAGCAGTTCTTC.